The TCR beta chain under discussion was sequenced for a study of immune heterogeneity within non-small cell lung tumors. The wider study: Among the tumors, several were squamous cell carcinomas, roughly 9 were non-squamous carcinomas and 1 was not otherwise specified.

This clonotype came up a few times. Its antigen is unknown. Multiplex PCR relied on 32 V and 13 J primers to amplify TCR beta CDR3. MiXCR was run by TCRdb on the multiplex PCR reads, yielding one entry per CDR3 protein. The sample lists approximately 2,000 distinct CDR3 sequences, approximately 29% occurring once. The study, taken as a whole, reports: There were identical dominant CDR3 beta clonotypes recurring across tumor sites within a patient, together with site-unique high-frequency clones. Individual patients mostly differed in their high-frequency T-cell receptor beta clonotypes.

The V gene lost 2 bases and the J gene lost 3 bases, with 14 bases spanning the gap. From germline, CDR1 is SGHVS and CDR2 FQNEAQ. The CDR3 covers 17 residues. Each sample used 550 to 650 ng of genomic DNA from bulk tumor tissue. Multiple biopsies spaced far apart were taken from each primary tumor during surgery. Curative operations were performed on patients who had untreated, newly diagnosed non-small cell lung cancer. Individuals who provided samples were patients with newly diagnosed non-small cell lung cancer who were having surgery with curative intent. J is TRBJ2-6 and V is TRBV7-8; the D gene is possibly TRBD1 (5 bases). The receptor comes from a man in his 60s with non-small cell lung cancer. Sequenced input: lung tumor tissue. The CDR3 DNA follows: TGTGCCAGCAGCTTATTACCAGGGATGAGTGGGGCCAACGTCCTGACTTTC. Protein product: CASSLLPGMSGANVLTF.